The 10 T cell receptor beta chains below all came from one sample that was sequenced in a study of STAT5B mutations in CD4+ large granular lymphocyte leukemia. TCRdb's copy holds only in-frame clones and misses some; the assay was immunoSEQ multiplex PCR. The data contain tens of thousands of clones, over 75% of them singletons. The sequencing input was CD4+ T cells from blood buffy coats. The receptors stem from a human donor in good health.

This clone was recorded only once. The chain employs TRBV27 and TRBJ2-7; 7 bases are a match to TRBD2. Germline V gene sequence: CDR1 MNHEY, CDR2 SMNVEV (reference sequence). V was clipped by 3 bases and J by 2 bases; unmatched bases: 1. The CDR3 contains 13 residues. The CDR3: CASSFRGAYEQYF. CDR3 in DNA: TGTGCCAGCAGTTTCCGGGGGGCCTACGAGCAGTACTTC.

The chain couples TRBV11-2 to TRBJ1-3; TRBD1 is a possible D gene (6 bases). CDR1 is SGHAT, CDR2 FQNNGV, per germline. The CDR3 runs 15 residues. V lost 5 bases to trimming and J lost 8 bases, with 19 bases between them. The CDR3 loop reads CASSLGGQFEDTIYF. CDR3 nucleotides: TGTGCCAGCAGCCTAGGGGGGCAGTTTGAGGACACCATATATTTT.

This clone was picked up one time. The rearrangement uses TRBV11-3 and TRBJ2-1, with 9 bases fitting TRBD2. This CDR3 region has 14 residues. With 4 bases clipped from V and 6 bases from J, the junction kept 4 bases outside the gene matches. Germline lookup yields CDR1 SGHNT and CDR2 YENEEA. The CDR3 region is CASSYPAGGNEQFF. Written as DNA, the CDR3 is TGTGCCAGCAGCTACCCAGCGGGGGGCAATGAGCAGTTCTTC. Together with reference TRBV11-3 and TRBJ2-1, the CDR3 gives the full variable domain: EAGVVQSPRYKIIEKKQPVAFWCNPISGHNTLYWYLQNLGQGPELLIRYENEEAVDDSQLPKDRFSAERLKGVDSTLKIQPAELGDSAVYLCASSYPAGGNEQFFGPGTRLTVL.

The chain links TRBV5-8 to TRBJ1-2; D gene unclear. With 0 bases removed from V and 3 bases from J, the gap between germline ends came to 15 bases. This CDR3 is built from 16 residues. The germline V gene has CDR1 SGHTS and CDR2 YDEGEE. The CDR3 DNA sequence: TGTGCCAGCAGCTTGGTATCAGCCCAAAAGCACTATGGCTACACCTTC. Its translation is CASSLVSAQKHYGYTF.

The J gene is TRBJ2-7, the V gene TRBV5-1; D gene ambiguous. CDR1 is SGHRS and CDR2 is YFSETQ in the germline V gene. Trimming cost V 5 bases and J 6 bases, with 9 bases left between them. The CDR3 covers 11 residues. DNA of the CDR3: TGCGCCAGCAGTAGAGGCGGCGAGCAGTACTTC. This sequence encodes CASSRGGEQYF.

V is TRBV6-5 and J is TRBJ2-1; 10 positions agree with TRBD2. With 5 bases clipped from V and 1 base from J, the junction kept 2 bases outside the gene matches. The CDR3 has 15 amino acids. In germline, CDR1 is MNHEY, CDR2 SVGAGI. CDR3 in DNA: TGTGCCAGCAGTAAACTAGCGGGATCCTACAATGAGCAGTTCTTC. It codes for CASSKLAGSYNEQFF.

This CDR3 reads CASSRAGSNQPQHF. The CDR3 bases are TGTGCCAGCTCTCGAGCCGGGAGCAATCAGCCCCAGCATTTT. The chain links TRBV18 to TRBJ1-5; no firm D call. The length of the CDR3 is 14 residues. V was clipped by 6 bases and J by 1 base, with 10 bases between them. Per germline, CDR1 KGHSH and CDR2 LQKENI. Supplemented by reference TRBV18 and TRBJ1-5, the full variable domain reads NAGVMQNPRHLVRRRGQEARLRCSPMKGHSHVYWYRQLPEEGLKFMVYLQKENIIDESGMPKERFSAEFPKEGPSILRIQQVVRGDSAAYFCASSRAGSNQPQHFGDGTRLSIL.

The chain employs TRBV9 and TRBJ2-2; D perhaps matches TRBD2 (6 bases). Per germline, CDR1 SGDLS and CDR2 YYNGEE. CDR3 size: 16 residues. V was trimmed by 0 bases and J by 0 bases, leaving 9 bases between them. CDR3 region: CASSVVGTSNTGELFF. Written as DNA, the CDR3 is TGTGCCAGCAGCGTAGTGGGGACTTCGAACACCGGGGAGCTGTTTTTT. The full variable domain, completed using reference TRBV9 and TRBJ2-2, is DSGVTQTPKHLITATGQRVTLRCSPRSGDLSVYWYQQSLDQGLQFLIQYYNGEERAKGNILERFSAQQFPDLHSELNLSSLELGDSALYFCASSVVGTSNTGELFFGEGSRLTVL.

The sample holds a few counts of this clone. J is TRBJ1-3 and V is TRBV10-3; the D is unclear. CDR1 and CDR2 from the germline V gene are ENHRY and SYGVKD. V lost 3 bases and J lost 4, with 4 bases in between. The CDR3 is made up of 12 amino acids. CDR3 residues: CAISERGNTIYF. CDR3 nucleotide sequence: TGTGCCATCAGTGAAAGGGGAAACACCATATATTTT.

The gene calls are TRBV5-1 and TRBJ2-3, with D possibly being TRBD2 (5 bases). V shed 9 bases and J shed 0 bases, with 14 bases lying between them. Germline lookup yields CDR1 SGHRS and CDR2 YFSETQ. The CDR3 sequence is 14 residues long. The DNA of the CDR3 is TGCGCCACCAATCCTGCGGGCAGCACAGATACGCAGTATTTT. Encoded protein: CATNPAGSTDTQYF.